Following are 2 T cell receptor beta chains from one sample sequenced in a study of T cells after posttransplantation cyclophosphamide. Generated by immunoSEQ multiplex PCR, the TCRdb table keeps only in-frame clones and is missing some. The repertoire holds about 15,000 clones, roughly 93% seen once, with 0.5% to 0.6% in the top ten. Cyclophosphamide on days +3 and +4 followed busulfan-fludarabine conditioning and a marrow graft. The material sequenced was CD4+ T cells sorted from blood, taken after allogeneic stem cell transplant with posttransplant cyclophosphamide. The receptors here all came from a male patient aged 55 to 69 who received an allogeneic stem cell transplant from a related donor and was CMV-positive. T cells may partly derive from the graft donor.

This chain links TRBV27 with TRBJ1-2, with D perhaps matching TRBD1 (5 bases). The CDR3 is 13 residues long. V shed 5 bases and J shed 6 bases, with 13 bases lying between them. Germline V gene sequence: CDR1 MNHEY, CDR2 SMNVEV (reference sequence). CDR3 in amino acids: CASSPGWGDGYTF. CDR3 bases: TGTGCCAGCAGTCCGGGGTGGGGGGATGGCTACACCTTC.

The sample holds one count of this clone. V is TRBV19 and J is TRBJ1-4; 7 bases are shared with TRBD1. Trimming removed 7 bases from V and 2 bases from J; junction bases left unmatched: 7. The CDR3 loop spans 15 amino acids. Germline CDR1 and CDR2: LNHDA and SQIVND (reference sequence). In nucleotides, the CDR3 is TGTGCCAGTACCAGGGGGGCCTTGACTAATGAAAAACTGTTTTTT. It yields the protein CASTRGALTNEKLFF.